Listed here are 13 T cell receptor beta chains from one sample, sequenced in a study of CD8+ T cells in alopecia areata. Treatment: oral pan-JAK inhibitor, 5-10 mg twice daily. Extraction of RNA preceded its reverse transcription into cDNA, which served as the sequencing template. TCRdb's table, derived via immunoSEQ multiplex PCR, lists solely in-frame clones and lacks some. The table records roughly 200,000 clones, roughly 50% of them present only once. The starting material was CD8+ T cells sorted from blood, obtained at week 24, from a patient treated with tofacitinib. Source of these receptors: a human donor with alopecia areata.

The chain links TRBV4-1 to TRBJ2-1, with 8 bases fitting TRBD2. CDR1 and CDR2 from the germline V gene are MGHRA and YSYEKL. Trimming took 2 bases from V and 2 from J; bases not matched to a gene: 5. This CDR3 contains 16 residues. The CDR3 coding sequence is TGCGCCAGCAGCCAAACTAGCGGCAACGCCTACAATGAGCAGTTCTTC. As protein: CASSQTSGNAYNEQFF.

This clone showed up just a few times. CDR3 DNA: TGTGCCAGCAGCTTAACGACTAGCGGGGCAGAGACCCAGTACTTC. Translating gives CASSLTTSGAETQYF. The genes are TRBV7-2 and TRBJ2-5, with TRBD2 identical over 11 bases. Germline values: CDR1 SGHTA, CDR2 FQGNSA. CDR3 length: 15 amino acids. V lost 2 bases to trimming and J lost 4 bases; unmatched junction nucleotides: 3.

This chain links TRBV29-1 with TRBJ1-2; D possibly corresponds to TRBD1 (5 bases). The CDR3 sequence is 15 residues long. Germline values: CDR1 SQVTM, CDR2 ANQGSEA. V lost 6 bases, J lost 6 bases, and 23 bases lay in between. The CDR3 loop reads CSVIPRDYLVDGYTF. The CDR3, as DNA: TGCAGCGTCATCCCCAGGGACTACCTGGTCGATGGCTACACCTTC.

The genes are TRBV9 and TRBJ2-5; D remains unclear. Germline V lookup: CDR1 SGDLS, CDR2 YYNGEE. V dropped 4 bases and J dropped 14 bases, with 18 bases sitting between them. CDR3 length: 12 amino acids. The CDR3 DNA reads TGTGCCAGCAGCTACTCGGACCAACGGATTTACTTC. As protein: CASSYSDQRIYF.

V gene TRBV4-2 combines with J gene TRBJ1-6; TRBD1 aligns across 9 bases. Germline loops: CDR1 LGHNA, CDR2 YNFKEQ. This CDR3 has 16 residues. With 5 bases clipped from V and 6 bases from J, the junction kept 8 bases outside the gene matches. This CDR3 is CASSSSPGQGNSPLHF. The CDR3, as DNA: TGTGCCAGCAGCTCATCTCCGGGACAGGGTAATTCACCCCTCCACTTT.

This clone was seen a few times. This chain connects TRBV2 to TRBJ2-6; the D call may be TRBD1 or TRBD2 (5 bases each). CDR1 is SNHLY and CDR2 is FYNNEI in the germline V gene. V lost 3 bases, J lost 0 bases, and 18 bases lay in between. CDR3 length: 19 amino acids. The CDR3 region is CASSDVGTRPYSGANVLTF. Written as DNA, the CDR3 is TGTGCCAGCAGTGACGTAGGGACCAGGCCATACTCTGGGGCCAACGTCCTGACTTTC.

CDR3: CASSTGRGKNTEAFF. The CDR3 region has the DNA TGTGCCAGCAGTACGGGGCGGGGAAAGAACACTGAAGCTTTCTTT. V and J are TRBV2 and TRBJ1-1; D possibly corresponds to TRBD1 (5 bases). The CDR3 is 15 residues long. Trimming stripped 5 bases from V and 1 base from J, with 14 bases between. Germline V lookup: CDR1 SNHLY, CDR2 FYNNEI. The whole variable domain, filled in from reference TRBV2 and TRBJ1-1, reads EPEVTQTPSHQVTQMGQEVILRCVPISNHLYFYWYRQILGQKVEFLVSFYNNEISEKSEIFDDQFSVERPDGSNFTLKIRSTKLEDSAMYFCASSTGRGKNTEAFFGQGTRLTVV.

The V gene is TRBV5-6, the J gene TRBJ2-7; D not resolved. The germline V gene has CDR1 SGHDT and CDR2 YYEEEE. V lost 4 bases and J lost 2, with 4 bases in between. This CDR3 is 11 amino acids long. CDR3 in DNA: TGTGCCAGCAGCCAGACCTACGAGCAGTACTTC. As protein: CASSQTYEQYF.

CDR3 in DNA: TGTGCCTGGAGGAGAAAGACAGGGGGCCAGCATTTT. This translates into CAWRRKTGGQHF. This sequence joins TRBV30 and TRBJ1-5; 9 positions match TRBD1. Per the germline V gene, CDR1 is GTSNPN and CDR2 is SVGIG (reference sequence). This CDR3 has 12 amino acids. V shed 3 bases, J shed 12 bases, and the junction held 6 bases outside the gene matches.

CDR3 DNA: TGTGCCTGGGCCGTGGGTGGGGGGCCCTACGAGCAGTACTTC. Translating gives CAWAVGGGPYEQYF. The gene calls are TRBV30 and TRBJ2-7; either TRBD1 or TRBD2 may supply D (6 bases each). The CDR3 has 14 amino acids. The germline V gene encodes CDR1 GTSNPN and CDR2 SVGIG (reference sequence). Trimming took off 5 bases at V and 2 bases at J, with 16 bases between the two ends.

This clone has only a few counts. The V and J genes are TRBV11-1 and TRBJ2-1, with 10 positions matching TRBD1. After removal of 7 bases from V and 5 bases from J, the junction contained 14 bases not matched to a gene. Germline V gene sequence: CDR1 SGHAT, CDR2 FQDESV (reference sequence). The CDR3 is 17 amino acids. The CDR3 reads CASTLGSGTGADNEQFF. In DNA, the CDR3 is TGTGCCAGCACCCTCGGATCCGGGACAGGGGCCGACAATGAGCAGTTCTTC.

Details on this clone: The junction departs from the called germline gene at one end, perhaps through a read error. This chain joins TRBV29-1 and TRBJ1-4; D might be TRBD1 (5 bases). CDR1 is SQVTM, CDR2 ANQGSEA, per germline. This CDR3 region has 12 residues. The CDR3 protein is CSVEASEVRVPF. CDR3 nucleotides: TGCAGCGTTGAAGCCTCGGAAGTCAGGGTACCCTTT.

The chain is built from TRBV7-9 and TRBJ2-7; 7 nucleotides match TRBD1. This CDR3 region has 15 residues. The trim removed 4 bases at V and 3 bases at J, leaving 9 bases unmatched. Germline-derived CDR1 and CDR2 are SEHNR and FQNEAQ (reference sequence). The CDR3 bases are TGTGCCAGCAGCTCCAGAGACAGGGAGCGCTACGAGCAGTACTTC. It translates to CASSSRDRERYEQYF.